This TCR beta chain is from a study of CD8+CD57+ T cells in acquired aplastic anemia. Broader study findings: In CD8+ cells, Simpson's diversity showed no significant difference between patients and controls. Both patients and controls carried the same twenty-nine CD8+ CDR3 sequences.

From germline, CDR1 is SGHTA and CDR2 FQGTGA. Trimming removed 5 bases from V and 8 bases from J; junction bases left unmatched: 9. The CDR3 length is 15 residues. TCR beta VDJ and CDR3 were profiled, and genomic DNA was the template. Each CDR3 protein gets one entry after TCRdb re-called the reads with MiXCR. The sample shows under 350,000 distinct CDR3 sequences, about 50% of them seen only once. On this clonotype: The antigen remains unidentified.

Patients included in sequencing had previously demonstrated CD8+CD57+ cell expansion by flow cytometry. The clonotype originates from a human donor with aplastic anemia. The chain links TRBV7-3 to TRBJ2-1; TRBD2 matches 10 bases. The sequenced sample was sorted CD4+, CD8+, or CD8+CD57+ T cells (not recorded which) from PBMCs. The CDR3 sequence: CASSAAGTSVDEQFF. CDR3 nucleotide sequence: TGTGCCAGCAGCGCCGCCGGGACTAGCGTCGATGAGCAGTTCTTC.